The 7 T cell receptor beta chains reported below all come from one sample, sequenced in a study of blood T cell repertoires in COVID-19. Measured with immunoSEQ multiplex PCR; TCRdb has only the in-frame clones, and not every one. The data show about 200,000 clones, 84% seen once. Sequenced input: peripheral blood. The receptor set was obtained from a human donor in a cohort sampled during active COVID-19.

The chain couples TRBV28 to TRBJ1-1; no reliable D call. This CDR3 spans 14 amino acids. Germline-derived CDR1 and CDR2 are MDHEN and SYDVKM. The V gene lost 4 bases and the J gene lost 5 bases, with 14 bases spanning the gap. CDR3 amino acids: CASSSGGLRTEAFF. The CDR3 nucleotides are TGTGCCAGCAGTTCAGGAGGCCTAAGGACTGAAGCTTTCTTT.

The V and J genes are TRBV18 and TRBJ2-2; 8 nucleotides agree with TRBD1. V dropped 3 bases and J dropped 4; count of bases not matched to a gene: 10. The CDR3 is 17 amino acids. Germline-derived CDR1 and CDR2 are KGHSH and LQKENI. The DNA for the CDR3 is TGTGCCAGCTCACCCCAGAAGATACAGGGGGGCACCGGGGAGCTGTTTTTT. This gives the protein CASSPQKIQGGTGELFF.

The chain combines TRBV15 with TRBJ2-3, with 9 bases fitting TRBD2. Germline CDR1 and CDR2: LNHNV and YYDKDF (reference sequence). Trimming cost V 2 bases and J 6 bases; bases outside gene matches: 3. This CDR3 region has 14 residues. In DNA form, the CDR3 reads TGTGCCACCAGCAGACTAGCGGGACGGGATACGCAGTATTTT. Its translation: CATSRLAGRDTQYF.

In this sample, this clone turned up many times. The V gene is TRBV7-9, the J gene TRBJ1-2; D unclear. Per germline, CDR1 SEHNR and CDR2 FQNEAQ (reference sequence). The ends were cut back, 2 bases at V and 0 bases at J, with 7 bases in the middle. CDR3 size: 14 residues. The CDR3 region has the DNA TGTGCCAGCAGCTTATCAGGCCCTAACTATGGCTACACCTTC. It translates to CASSLSGPNYGYTF.

This rearrangement joins TRBV3-1 (or the pseudogene TRBV3-2) to TRBJ2-7; TRBD2 matches at 10 bases. The CDR3 runs to 15 residues. Germline CDR1 is LGHDT and CDR2 is YNNKEL (reference sequence). After removal of 4 bases from V and 1 base from J, the junction contained 4 bases not matched to a gene. Here the CDR3 reads CASSLTSGASYEQYF. The CDR3 bases are TGTGCCAGCAGCCTTACTAGCGGGGCTTCCTACGAGCAGTACTTC.

The chain is built from TRBV30 and TRBJ1-6; 7 nucleotides match TRBD1. Germline loops: CDR1 GTSNPN, CDR2 SVGIG (reference sequence). This CDR3 is 14 amino acids long. Unmatched junction bases numbered 13, after V lost 3 bases and J lost 14 bases. The chain's CDR3 is CAWRLGGQRVALHF. CDR3 nucleotides: TGTGCCTGGAGGCTGGGGGGACAGCGGGTAGCCCTCCACTTT.

On this clone: An end of the junction differs from the germline gene, which may be a read error. The chain couples TRBV28 to TRBJ2-7; 9 bases fit TRBD2. Per the germline V gene, CDR1 is MDHEN and CDR2 is SYDVKM. The CDR3 is 15 amino acids. The CDR3 region has the DNA TGTGCCAGCAGGTTATCGACTAGCGGATCCTACGAGCAGTACTTC. Amino acid sequence: CASRLSTSGSYEQYF.